These T cell receptor beta chains were read from a single sample in a study of cytomegalovirus exposure and HLA in healthy donors. Assay: immunoSEQ multiplex PCR; the TCRdb copy retains only in-frame clones and omits some. The profile shows approximately 280,000 clones, about 87% of them singletons. The sample taken for sequencing was PBMCs. These receptors all come from a young woman in good health and CMV-seronegative. Each CDR3 is given with its conserved first and last residue. The D gene is left open where the match is weak. Part of the rows lack a size; the others show once, few, many or a class for expanded clones.

J gene	clone size	D gene	V gene	CDR3 protein	CDR3 DNA
TRBJ2-3	-	-	TRBV7-6	CASSLVEVALDTQYF	TGTGCCAGCAGCTTAGTCGAGGTAGCTTTGGATACGCAGTATTTT
TRBJ2-7	-	-	TRBV13	CASSFIRGDEQYF	TGTGCCAGCAGCTTCATCAGGGGAGACGAGCAGTACTTC
TRBJ1-4	-	-	TRBV2	CASSDQGTRGEKLFF	TGTGCCAGCAGTGACCAGGGGACTAGGGGTGAAAAACTGTTTTTT
TRBJ1-1	-	TRBD1	TRBV11-3	CASSYRGGTEAFF	TGTGCCAGCAGCTACAGGGGGGGGACTGAAGCTTTCTTT
TRBJ1-2	-	-	TRBV7-3	CASSPTSGSPYGYTF	TGTGCCAGCAGCCCTACCTCAGGGTCTCCCTATGGCTACACCTTC
TRBJ2-7	few	TRBD2	TRBV10-3	CAISEPGTSGGVGYEQYF	TGTGCCATCAGTGAGCCTGGGACTAGCGGGGGGGTCGGGTACGAGCAGTACTTC
TRBJ2-7	-	-	TRBV7-6	CASSYDPGTEQYF	TGTGCCAGCAGCTACGACCCGGGAACGGAGCAGTACTTC
TRBJ2-7	-	-	TRBV15	CATSRGHRSARTYEQYF	TGTGCCACCAGCAGAGGCCATAGGAGTGCGCGAACCTACGAGCAGTACTTC
TRBJ2-5	-	TRBD1	TRBV5-4	CASSLGQGVGTQYF	TGTGCCAGCAGCTTGGGACAGGGGGTGGGGACCCAGTACTTC
TRBJ2-7	few	TRBD2	TRBV11-2	CASSLVGGSYEQYF	TGTGCCAGCAGCTTGGTCGGGGGGAGCTACGAGCAGTACTTC
TRBJ1-2	-	-	TRBV6-1	CASSEVGAGDYGYTF	TGTGCCAGCAGTGAAGTCGGCGCCGGAGACTATGGCTACACCTTC
TRBJ1-1	-	-	TRBV4-2	CASSLDRRFLGTEAFF	TGTGCCAGCAGCCTTGACAGGCGGTTTTTAGGTACTGAAGCTTTCTTT
TRBJ2-3	-	TRBD2	TRBV7-9	CASSLYSAGGLGDTQYF	TGTGCCAGCAGCTTATATTCAGCGGGGGGGCTGGGAGATACGCAGTATTTT
TRBJ1-5	-	TRBD1	TRBV12-5	CASGLDRGANQPQHF	TGTGCTAGTGGTTTGGACAGGGGTGCAAATCAGCCCCAGCATTTT
TRBJ1-6	-	-	TRBV12-5	CASGLVPIPGPLHF	TGTGCTAGTGGTTTGGTACCCATCCCGGGACCCCTCCACTTT
TRBJ1-1	-	TRBD1	TRBV19	CASSAPGTGGLGTEAFF	TGTGCCAGCAGCGCCCCCGGGACAGGGGGCTTAGGCACTGAAGCTTTCTTT
TRBJ1-2	-	-	TRBV7-9	CASSASPTGSYGYTF	TGTGCCAGCAGCGCAAGCCCGACAGGCTCCTATGGCTACACCTTC
TRBJ1-1	-	TRBD1	TRBV5-4	CASSPGDRDKNTEAFF	TGTGCCAGCAGCCCGGGGGACAGGGATAAGAACACTGAAGCTTTCTTT
TRBJ2-5	few	-	TRBV4-2	CASSLINGETQYF	TGTGCCAGCAGCCTCATAAACGGAGAGACCCAGTACTTC
TRBJ1-4	-	-	TRBV5-1	CASSFGSKSEEKLFF	TGCGCCAGCAGCTTTGGGAGTAAATCGGAAGAAAAACTGTTTTTT
TRBJ1-6	-	-	TRBV19	CASSISMAYSPLHF	TGTGCCAGTAGTATATCCATGGCTTATTCACCCCTCCACTTT
TRBJ1-1	-	-	TRBV5-4	CASSSGQSRNTEAFF	TGTGCCAGCAGCTCCGGACAGTCCCGGAACACTGAAGCTTTCTTT
TRBJ2-5	-	-	TRBV2	CASSEALGKIGDQYF	TGTGCCAGCAGTGAAGCGCTTGGGAAAATAGGGGACCAGTACTTC
TRBJ2-7	-	-	TRBV7-9	CASSFGQSEQYF	TGTGCCAGCAGCTTTGGACAGTCCGAGCAGTACTTC
TRBJ2-5	-	TRBD2	TRBV5-8	CASGRTSGGPRSGYQETQYF	TGTGCCAGCGGGAGGACTAGCGGGGGCCCCCGCTCCGGGTACCAAGAGACCCAGTACTTC
TRBJ2-3	few	TRBD2	TRBV9	CASSFHRTSGGGTDTQYF	TGTGCCAGCAGCTTCCACAGAACTAGCGGGGGGGGCACAGATACGCAGTATTTT
TRBJ1-5	-	-	TRBV4-1	CASSQDLGGDTNQPQHF	TGCGCCAGCAGCCAAGATCTGGGAGGGGACACCAATCAGCCCCAGCATTTT
TRBJ1-6	-	TRBD1	TRBV19	CASSSDRANSPLHF	TGTGCCAGTAGCTCCGACAGGGCGAATTCACCCCTCCACTTT
TRBJ1-1	-	-	TRBV14	CASSQDSWNTEAFF	TGTGCCAGCAGCCAAGATTCCTGGAACACTGAAGCTTTCTTT
TRBJ2-7	few	TRBD2	TRBV2	CASRQLAGASYEQYF	TGTGCCAGCAGACAACTAGCGGGGGCTTCCTACGAGCAGTACTTC
TRBJ2-5	-	TRBD2	TRBV4-1	CASSRGALAGVVETQYF	TGCGCCAGCAGCCGGGGGGCTCTAGCGGGGGTCGTTGAGACCCAGTACTTC
TRBJ1-1	few	-	TRBV4-1	CASSPKTAPRTEAFF	TGCGCCAGCAGCCCTAAAACGGCCCCCAGGACTGAAGCTTTCTTT
TRBJ2-5	once	TRBD2	TRBV9	CASSPSSGEETQYF	TGTGCCAGCAGCCCTAGTAGCGGGGAAGAGACCCAGTACTTC
TRBJ1-5	once	-	TRBV6-1	CASSDLGVGSSNQPQHF	TGTGCCAGCAGTGACCTAGGGGTGGGATCCAGCAATCAGCCCCAGCATTTT
TRBJ1-2	-	TRBD1	TRBV4-2	CASSRGQTYRGQAKAKYNYGYTF	TGTGCCAGCAGCCGAGGTCAAACCTATCGAGGACAGGCCAAAGCTAAATATAACTATGGCTACACCTTC
TRBJ2-3	once	-	TRBV29-1	CSVESLVAADTQYF	TGCAGCGTTGAATCTCTTGTAGCGGCAGATACGCAGTATTTT